A selection of T cell receptor beta chains follows, all from one sample in a study of immune heterogeneity within non-small cell lung tumors. TCRdb analysed the multiplex PCR reads with MiXCR anew, one entry per CDR3 protein. The profile covers under 7,000 distinct CDR3 sequences, with 22% appearing a single time and 11% to 15% taken by the ten largest. Sequenced material: lung tumor tissue. These receptor sequences come from a female donor with non-small cell lung cancer. The CDR3 runs from the conserved cysteine through the conserved F or W. A D gene is named only where the DNA matches it firmly. Size values are once, few and many counts, or a class for expanded clones, and some rows have none.

few,NA,TRBV6-2/TRBV6-3,TRBJ2-1,TGTGCCAGCAGTTACTCGACCAGGGCGAGGGATGAGCAGTTCTTC,CASSYSTRARDEQFF
medium-sized,NA,TRBV19,TRBJ1-1,TGTGCCAGTAGGTCCCTGAACACTGAAGCTTTCTTT,CASRSLNTEAFF
NA,TRBD2,TRBV24-1,TRBJ2-3,TGTGCCACCAGTGATTTGGAGCGGGGTGGAACAGATACGCAGTATTTT,CATSDLERGGTDTQYF
NA,TRBD2,TRBV18,TRBJ2-3,TGTTCCAGCTCACGGACGACTAGCGGCTCAGATACGCAGTATTTT,CSSSRTTSGSDTQYF
medium-sized,NA,TRBV30,TRBJ2-1,TGTGCCTGGAGTGTAACTGGGGATGAGCAGTTCTTC,CAWSVTGDEQFF
NA,NA,TRBV18,TRBJ2-5,TGTGCCAGCTCACCGCGTATAGAGACCCAGTACTTC,CASSPRIETQYF
medium-sized,TRBD2,TRBV5-1,TRBJ2-3,TGCGCCAGCAGCTTGGTTCTCGGACCCCCAAGCCCTGGACTAGCAGCAGATACGCAGTATTTT,CASSLVLGPPSPGLAADTQYF
medium-sized,NA,TRBV6-2/TRBV6-3,TRBJ1-2,TGTGCCAGCAGTTCTCCGATGGGGTATGGCTACACCTTC,CASSSPMGYGYTF
NA,NA,TRBV19,TRBJ1-5,TGTGCCAGTACCCGGTCTGGGGCCCAGCCCCAGCATTTT,CASTRSGAQPQHF
NA,TRBD2,TRBV24-1,TRBJ2-1,TGTGCCACCAGTGGTACTAGCGGGTCGGATGAGCAGTTCTTC,CATSGTSGSDEQFF
few,TRBD1,TRBV7-2,TRBJ1-2,TGTGCCAGCAGACAACAACAGGGGAACTATGGCTACACCTTC,CASRQQQGNYGYTF
medium-sized,TRBD2,TRBV6-1,TRBJ2-1,TGTGCCAGCAGCTTTACTAGCGGGGGACACAATGAGCAGTTCTTC,CASSFTSGGHNEQFF
NA,NA,TRBV9,TRBJ2-7,TGTGCCATCAGCGTGGGGGATTCCTACGAGCAGTACTTC,CAISVGDSYEQYF
few,NA,TRBV10-3,TRBJ1-2,TGTGCCATCAGTGAACATTCCTATGGCTACACCTTC,CAISEHSYGYTF
NA,TRBD2,TRBV20-1,TRBJ2-2,TGCAGTGCTAGAGATCAACGACTAGCGGGATGGGGGGAGCTGTTTTTT,CSARDQRLAGWGELFF
medium-sized,NA,TRBV20-1,TRBJ1-3,TGCAGTGCGGAAATAGGGGACACCATATATTTT,CSAEIGDTIYF
medium-sized,NA,TRBV6-1,TRBJ1-1,TGTGCCAGCAGTGAAGCGCCGCCGGCTACCTTTGAAGCTTTCTTT,CASSEAPPATFEAFF
medium-sized,TRBD1,TRBV6-2/TRBV6-3,TRBJ1-6,TGTGCCAGCCGACAGGGCTCTAATTCACCCCTCCACTTT,CASRQGSNSPLHF
NA,TRBD1,TRBV20-1,TRBJ1-2,TGCAGTGCTAGAAAGACAGGGGCGGAAGGCTACACCTTC,CSARKTGAEGYTF
NA,NA,TRBV20-1,TRBJ2-1,TGCAGTGCTACAGTGATAGACAGTTACAATGGGCAGTTCTTC,CSATVIDSYNGQFF
few,NA,TRBV20-1,TRBJ2-3,TGCAGTGCCCCCAGAGGGAGAGATACGCAGTATTTT,CSAPRGRDTQYF
NA,TRBD1,TRBV30,TRBJ1-1,TGTGCCTGGTCAACAGACAGGGGGAACACTGAAGCTTTCTTT,CAWSTDRGNTEAFF
NA,TRBD1,TRBV7-6,TRBJ1-2,TGTGCCAGCAGCTTAGACCCCCCCGGGACAGGACGGATCGGCTACACCTTC,CASSLDPPGTGRIGYTF
NA,NA,TRBV3-1,TRBJ1-3,TGTGCCAGCAGTTACGAAACCTACAGGGGAAACACCATATATTTT,CASSYETYRGNTIYF
medium-sized,TRBD1,TRBV6-1,TRBJ2-7,TGTGCCAGCAGTGCGGACAGGGCGTACGAGCAGTACTTC,CASSADRAYEQYF
medium-sized,NA,TRBV7-9,TRBJ1-6,TGTGCCAGCAGCTCGGGTGGTAATTCACCCCTCCACTTT,CASSSGGNSPLHF
NA,NA,TRBV20-1,TRBJ2-7,TGCAGTGCTAGAGATCTTGGGACAATCCCCTACGAGCAGTACTTC,CSARDLGTIPYEQYF
NA,TRBD1,TRBV20-1,TRBJ2-5,TGCAGTGCAAACACCGGACAGGCCCAGGGGACCCAGTACTTC,CSANTGQAQGTQYF
medium-sized,TRBD1,TRBV6-1,TRBJ2-7,TGTGCCAGCAGTCCGGACAGGGGATCCTACGAGCAGTACTTC,CASSPDRGSYEQYF
medium-sized,NA,TRBV10-1,TRBJ2-2,TGCGCCAGCAGTGTCGGCGCCGGGGAGCTGTTTTTT,CASSVGAGELFF
few,NA,TRBV5-1,TRBJ2-2,TGCGCCAGCAGCTTGTCGGGGACCGGGGAGCTGTTTTTT,CASSLSGTGELFF
NA,NA,TRBV7-7,TRBJ1-1,TGTGCTGGCAGCCGGGACTTGAACACTGAAGCTTTCTTT,CAGSRDLNTEAFF
medium-sized,TRBD1,TRBV20-1,TRBJ2-1,TGCAGTGCTTCGGAAGGGGGCGAGGGCAATGAGCAGTTCTTC,CSASEGGEGNEQFF
few,TRBD1,TRBV20-1,TRBJ1-2,TGCAGTGCTAGATCCGGGACAGTTAGCGGCTACACCTTC,CSARSGTVSGYTF
once,NA,TRBV16,TRBJ2-2,TGTGCCAGCACGAGGACAGTCACCGGGGAGCTGTTTTTT,CASTRTVTGELFF
medium-sized,TRBD2,TRBV27,TRBJ2-2,TGTGCCAGCAGTTCCCCTTCGGGGGGAGGGGAGCTGTTTTTT,CASSSPSGGGELFF
medium-sized,NA,TRBV13,TRBJ1-1,TGTGCCAGCAGCTATAGACTACAGGAGAACACTGAAGCTTTCTTT,CASSYRLQENTEAFF
NA,NA,TRBV6-1,TRBJ1-5,TGTGCCAGCAGTGAATTAAGTCAGCCCCAGCATTTT,CASSELSQPQHF
NA,TRBD1,TRBV28,TRBJ2-2,TGTGCCAGCAGTTTGGGACAGGCAGGCAGGGGGGAGCTGTTTTTT,CASSLGQAGRGELFF